The clone carrying this TCR beta chain was detected many times. This sample stems from a study of T-cell reconstitution after alpha-beta-depleted transplantation in children. The library targeted TCRbeta and was prepared with unique molecular identifiers. MiXCR, run by TCRdb on the PCR reads, gives a single entry per CDR3 protein. The sample holds approximately 97,000 distinct CDR3 sequences, under 7% seen once. Germline loops: CDR1 SQVTM, CDR2 ANQGSEA. The CDR3 is made up of 15 amino acids. V dropped 7 bases and J dropped 1 base, with 17 bases sitting between them. The sequence was collected from a female patient aged 2-9 years who had a stem cell transplant for Fanconi anemia, so the T cells may come from the graft donor. Sequenced material: PBMCs, mostly from graft donor cells, taken 60 days after TCRalphabeta/CD19-depleted stem cell transplant. The genes are TRBV29-1 and TRBJ2-1; D may correspond to TRBD1 or TRBD2 (5 bases each). The CDR3 sequence is CSAPGTDWSYNEQFF. The CDR3 DNA is TGCAGCGCTCCAGGGACGGACTGGTCCTACAATGAGCAGTTCTTC.